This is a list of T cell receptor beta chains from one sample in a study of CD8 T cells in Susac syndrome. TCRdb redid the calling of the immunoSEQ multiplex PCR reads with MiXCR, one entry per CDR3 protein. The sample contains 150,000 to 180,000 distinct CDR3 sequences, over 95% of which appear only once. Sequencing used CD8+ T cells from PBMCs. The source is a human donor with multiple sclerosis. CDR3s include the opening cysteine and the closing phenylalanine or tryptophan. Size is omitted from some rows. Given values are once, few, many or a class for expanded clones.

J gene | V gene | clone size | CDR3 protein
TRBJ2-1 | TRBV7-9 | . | CASSLAGGGWFF
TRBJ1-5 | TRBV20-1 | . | CSARDPTTGSNQPQHF
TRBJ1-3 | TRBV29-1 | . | CSVGLNSGNTIYF
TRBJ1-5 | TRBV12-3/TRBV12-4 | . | CASSLARGNQPQHF
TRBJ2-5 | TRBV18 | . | CASSSNYRESEETQYF
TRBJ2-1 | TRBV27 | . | CASRASGGPHNEQFF
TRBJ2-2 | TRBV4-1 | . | CASSRDRGNTGELFF
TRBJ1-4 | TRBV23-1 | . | CASSQSQTLATNEKLFF
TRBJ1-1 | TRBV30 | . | CAWSEEGAEAFF
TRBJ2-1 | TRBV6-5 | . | CASSYLPTSGVYNEQFF
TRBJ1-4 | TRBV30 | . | CAWRPGQANEKLFF
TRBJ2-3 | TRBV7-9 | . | CASSDRDGFTDTQYF
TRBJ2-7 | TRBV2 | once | CASSANGWGYEQYF
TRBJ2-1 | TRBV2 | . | CASRAGHLNEQFF
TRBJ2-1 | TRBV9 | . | CASSVPSGGDYNEQFF
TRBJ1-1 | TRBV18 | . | CASSSGTGAFF
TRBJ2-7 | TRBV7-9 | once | CASSLSGDDEQYF
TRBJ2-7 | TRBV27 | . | CASSLGQDYEQYF
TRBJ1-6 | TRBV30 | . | CAWSTGVGNSPLHF
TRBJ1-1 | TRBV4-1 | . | CASSHPREMNTEAFF
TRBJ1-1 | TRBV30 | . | CAWSAGAGNTEAFF
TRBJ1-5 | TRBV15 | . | CATSRAGVGQPQHF
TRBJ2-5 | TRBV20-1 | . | CSAKERGQYF
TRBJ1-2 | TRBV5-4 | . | CASSPWGPTNCTF
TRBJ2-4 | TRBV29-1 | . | CSVEDDIQYF
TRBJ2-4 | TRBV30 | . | CAWSGGDNGESNIQYF
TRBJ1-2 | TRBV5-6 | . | CASSLGGFPNYGYTF
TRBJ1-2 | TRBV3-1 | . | CASSPRTANYGYTF
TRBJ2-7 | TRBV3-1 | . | CASSQSPYEQYF
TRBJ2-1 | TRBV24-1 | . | CATSDAPGGTNEQFF
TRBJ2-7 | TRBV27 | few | CASSPLGPYEQYF
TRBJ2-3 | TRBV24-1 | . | CATSDFGDTQYF
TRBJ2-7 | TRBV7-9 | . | CASSLALGDEQYF
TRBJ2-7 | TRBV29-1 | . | CSVQGLQGSGYEQYF
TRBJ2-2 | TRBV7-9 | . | CASSLVRGRTGELFF
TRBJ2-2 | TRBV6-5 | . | CASSRQGSAGELFF
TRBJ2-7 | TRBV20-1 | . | CSARWGHEQYF
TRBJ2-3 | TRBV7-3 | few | CASSLGQGRDTQYF
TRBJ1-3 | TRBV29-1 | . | CSATGPSSGNTIYF
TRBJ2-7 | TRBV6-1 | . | CASSESGQGSHEQYF
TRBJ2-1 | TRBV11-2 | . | CASTESGGARNEQFF
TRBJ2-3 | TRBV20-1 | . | CSARPGWTDTQYF
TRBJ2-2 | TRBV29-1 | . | CSVGSSNTGELFF
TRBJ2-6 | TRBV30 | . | CAWGMRTGGRGANVLTF